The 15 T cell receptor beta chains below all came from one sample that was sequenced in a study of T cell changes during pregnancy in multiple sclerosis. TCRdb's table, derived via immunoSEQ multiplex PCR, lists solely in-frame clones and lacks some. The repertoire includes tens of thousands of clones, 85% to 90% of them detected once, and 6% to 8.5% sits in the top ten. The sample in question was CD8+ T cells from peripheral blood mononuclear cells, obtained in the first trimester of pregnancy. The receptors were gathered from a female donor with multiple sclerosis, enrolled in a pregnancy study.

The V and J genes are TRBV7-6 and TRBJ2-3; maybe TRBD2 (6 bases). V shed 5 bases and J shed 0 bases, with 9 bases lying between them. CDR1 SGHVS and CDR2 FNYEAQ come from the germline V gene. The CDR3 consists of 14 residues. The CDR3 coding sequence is TGTGCCAGCAGCCCGGGACTCAGCACAGATACGCAGTATTTT. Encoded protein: CASSPGLSTDTQYF.

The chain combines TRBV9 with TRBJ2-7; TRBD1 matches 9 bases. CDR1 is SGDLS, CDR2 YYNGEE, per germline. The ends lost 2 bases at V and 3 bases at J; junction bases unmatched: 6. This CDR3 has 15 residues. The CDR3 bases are TGTGCCAGCAGCGTCAGCTGGACAGGGGACTACGAGCAGTACTTC. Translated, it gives CASSVSWTGDYEQYF. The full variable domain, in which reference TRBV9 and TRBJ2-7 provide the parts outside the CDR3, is DSGVTQTPKHLITATGQRVTLRCSPRSGDLSVYWYQQSLDQGLQFLIQYYNGEERAKGNILERFSAQQFPDLHSELNLSSLELGDSALYFCASSVSWTGDYEQYFGPGTRLTVT.

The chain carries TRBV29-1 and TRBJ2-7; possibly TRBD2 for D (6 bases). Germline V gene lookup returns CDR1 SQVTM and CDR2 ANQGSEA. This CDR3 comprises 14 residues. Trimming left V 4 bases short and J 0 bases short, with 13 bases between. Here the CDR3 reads CSVVGTLNSYEQYF. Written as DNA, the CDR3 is TGCAGCGTTGTTGGGACTCTAAACTCCTACGAGCAGTACTTC.

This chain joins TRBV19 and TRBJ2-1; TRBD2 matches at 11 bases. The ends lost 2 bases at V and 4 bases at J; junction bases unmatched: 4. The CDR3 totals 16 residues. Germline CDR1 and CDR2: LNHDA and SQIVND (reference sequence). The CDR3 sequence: CASSIYPSGRYNEQFF. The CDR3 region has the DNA TGTGCCAGTAGTATATACCCTAGCGGGAGGTACAATGAGCAGTTCTTC. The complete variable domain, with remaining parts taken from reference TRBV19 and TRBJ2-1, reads DGGITQSPKYLFRKEGQNVTLSCEQNLNHDAMYWYRQDPGQGLRLIYYSQIVNDFQKGDIAEGYSVSREKKESFPLTVTSAQKNPTAFYLCASSIYPSGRYNEQFFGPGTRLTVL.

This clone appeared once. CDR3 in DNA: TGCGCCAGCAGCCAAGCGGGACCGGGACAGCTCTTTAAGGCTGAAGCTTTCTTT. Translating it yields CASSQAGPGQLFKAEAFF. This chain connects TRBV4-1 to TRBJ1-1; TRBD1 matches at 7 bases. Trimming cost V 1 base and J 6 bases; bases outside gene matches: 17. Germline V gene data show CDR1 as MGHRA and CDR2 as YSYEKL. The CDR3 runs 18 residues.

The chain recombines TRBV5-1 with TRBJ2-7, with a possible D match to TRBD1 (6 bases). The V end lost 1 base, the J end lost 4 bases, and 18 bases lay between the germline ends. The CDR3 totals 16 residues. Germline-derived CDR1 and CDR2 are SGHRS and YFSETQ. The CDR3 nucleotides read TGCGCCAGCAGCTTGTGGGGACACCAAGACTCTTACGAGCAGTACTTC. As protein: CASSLWGHQDSYEQYF. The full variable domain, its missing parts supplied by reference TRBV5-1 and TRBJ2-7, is KAGVTQTPRYLIKTRGQQVTLSCSPISGHRSVSWYQQTPGQGLQFLFEYFSETQRNKGNFPGRFSGRQFSNSRSEMNVSTLELGDSALYLCASSLWGHQDSYEQYFGPGTRLTVT.

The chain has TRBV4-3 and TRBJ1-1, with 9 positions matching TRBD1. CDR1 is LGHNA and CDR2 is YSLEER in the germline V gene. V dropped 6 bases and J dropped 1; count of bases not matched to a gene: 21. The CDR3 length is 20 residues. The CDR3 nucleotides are TGCGCCAGCAGTAGGGACAGGGCTGGGTCGATCAACCTTAAGAACACTGAAGCTTTCTTT. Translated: CASSRDRAGSINLKNTEAFF.

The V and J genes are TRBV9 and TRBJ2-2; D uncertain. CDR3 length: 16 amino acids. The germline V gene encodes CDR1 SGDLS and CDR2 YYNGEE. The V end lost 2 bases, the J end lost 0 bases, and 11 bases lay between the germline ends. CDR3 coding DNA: TGTGCCAGCAGCGTTGACCATACAGCGAACACCGGGGAGCTGTTTTTT. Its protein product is CASSVDHTANTGELFF. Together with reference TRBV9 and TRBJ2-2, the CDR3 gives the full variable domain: DSGVTQTPKHLITATGQRVTLRCSPRSGDLSVYWYQQSLDQGLQFLIQYYNGEERAKGNILERFSAQQFPDLHSELNLSSLELGDSALYFCASSVDHTANTGELFFGEGSRLTVL.

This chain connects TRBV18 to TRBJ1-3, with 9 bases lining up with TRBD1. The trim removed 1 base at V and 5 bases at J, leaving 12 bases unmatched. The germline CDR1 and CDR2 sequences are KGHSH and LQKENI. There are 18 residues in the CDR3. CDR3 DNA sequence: TGTGCCAGCTCACCACGGACAGGGGAGAAACCTTCTCGAAACACCATATATTTT. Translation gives CASSPRTGEKPSRNTIYF.

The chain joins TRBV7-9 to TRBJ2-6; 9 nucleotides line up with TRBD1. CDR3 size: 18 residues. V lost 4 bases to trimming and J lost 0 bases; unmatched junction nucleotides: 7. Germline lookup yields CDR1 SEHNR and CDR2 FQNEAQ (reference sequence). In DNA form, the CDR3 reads TGTGCCAGCAGCTCCCGGGACAGGGATTTCTCTGGGGCCAACGTCCTGACTTTC. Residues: CASSSRDRDFSGANVLTF. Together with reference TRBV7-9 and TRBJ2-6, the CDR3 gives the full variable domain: DTGVSQNPRHKITKRGQNVTFRCDPISEHNRLYWYRQTLGQGPEFLTYFQNEAQLEKSRLLSDRFSAERPKGSFSTLEIQRTEQGDSAMYLCASSSRDRDFSGANVLTFGAGSRLTVL.

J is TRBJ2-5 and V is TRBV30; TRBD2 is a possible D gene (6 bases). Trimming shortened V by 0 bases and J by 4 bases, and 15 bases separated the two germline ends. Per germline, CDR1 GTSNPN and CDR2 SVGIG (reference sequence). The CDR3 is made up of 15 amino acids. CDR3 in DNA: TGTGCCTGGAGTGTGCTAGCGCGGTCCATAGAGACCCAGTACTTC. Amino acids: CAWSVLARSIETQYF.

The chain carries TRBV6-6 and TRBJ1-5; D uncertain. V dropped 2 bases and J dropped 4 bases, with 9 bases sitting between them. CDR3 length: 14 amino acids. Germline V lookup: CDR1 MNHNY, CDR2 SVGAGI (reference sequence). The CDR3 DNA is TGTGCCAGCAGTTACATCGGGATGAATCAGCCCCAGCATTTT. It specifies CASSYIGMNQPQHF.

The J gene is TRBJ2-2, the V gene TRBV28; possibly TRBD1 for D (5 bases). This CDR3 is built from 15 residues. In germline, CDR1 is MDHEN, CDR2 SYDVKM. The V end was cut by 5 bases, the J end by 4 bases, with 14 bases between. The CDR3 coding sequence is TGTGCCAGCAGTCCCCTCAGGGCGACCACCGGGGAGCTGTTTTTT. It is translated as CASSPLRATTGELFF.

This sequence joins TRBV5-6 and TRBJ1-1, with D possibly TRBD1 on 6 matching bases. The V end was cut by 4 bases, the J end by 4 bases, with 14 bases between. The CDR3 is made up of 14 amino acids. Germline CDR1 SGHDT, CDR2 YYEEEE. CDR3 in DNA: TGTGCCAGCAGCGTTGGATCGGACAGCACTGAAGCTTTCTTT. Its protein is CASSVGSDSTEAFF.

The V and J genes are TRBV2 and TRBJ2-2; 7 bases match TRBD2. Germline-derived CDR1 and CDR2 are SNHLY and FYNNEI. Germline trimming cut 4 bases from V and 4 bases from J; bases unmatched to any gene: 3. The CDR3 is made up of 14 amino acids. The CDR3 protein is CASSVASGTGELFF. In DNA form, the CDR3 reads TGTGCCAGCAGTGTCGCTAGCGGCACCGGGGAGCTGTTTTTT.